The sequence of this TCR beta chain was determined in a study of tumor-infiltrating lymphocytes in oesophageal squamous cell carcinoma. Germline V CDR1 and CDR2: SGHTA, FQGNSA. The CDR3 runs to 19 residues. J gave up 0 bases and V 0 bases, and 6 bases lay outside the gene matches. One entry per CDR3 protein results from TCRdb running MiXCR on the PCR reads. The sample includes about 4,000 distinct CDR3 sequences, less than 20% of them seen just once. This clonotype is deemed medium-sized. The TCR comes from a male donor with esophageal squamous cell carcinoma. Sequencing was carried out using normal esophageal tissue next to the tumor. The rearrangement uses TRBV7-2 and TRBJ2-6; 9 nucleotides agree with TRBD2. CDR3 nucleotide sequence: TGTGCCAGCAGCTTAGCGGTAGCGGGGGCTATCTCTGGGGCCAACGTCCTGACTTTC. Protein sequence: CASSLAVAGAISGANVLTF. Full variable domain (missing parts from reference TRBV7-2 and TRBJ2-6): GAGVSQSPSNKVTEKGKDVELRCDPISGHTALYWYRQSLGQGLEFLIYFQGNSAPDKSGLPSDRFSAERTGGSVSTLTIQRTQQEDSAVYLCASSLAVAGAISGANVLTFGAGSRLTVL.